One and the same sample provided the 14 T cell receptor beta chains below, sequenced in a study of blood T cells in healthy people across ages. The authors ran a second PCR of roughly 6 to 12 cycles using a sample-barcoded 5' primer and a J-beta primer mix. Each CDR3 protein is one row after TCRdb ran MiXCR on the 5' RACE reads. The repertoire holds 800,000 to 950,000 distinct CDR3 sequences, with almost 30% as singletons. Another study also made use of these data, one on T cells of mothers and their children.

Sequenced input: blood. All receptors derive from a woman aged 40-49 years in good health.

As concerns this clonotype: This sequence may be a read error, since a much larger clone differs from it by one base. J is TRBJ2-5 and V is TRBV7-9; 9 bases are shared with TRBD1. Germline CDR1 reads SEHNR; CDR2 reads FQNEAQ (reference sequence). The CDR3 runs to 17 residues. The CDR3 loop is CASSVGTGSTNQEAQYF. For the CDR3, the DNA is TGTGCCAGCAGCGTAGGGACAGGGTCTACCAACCAAGAGGCCCAGTACTTC. The full variable domain, its missing parts supplied by reference TRBV7-9 and TRBJ2-5, is DTGVSQNPRHKITKRGQNVTFRCDPISEHNRLYWYRQTLGQGPEFLTYFQNEAQLEKSRLLSDRFSAERPKGSFSTLEIQRTEQGDSAMYLCASSVGTGSTNQEAQYFGPGTRLLVL.

Ten or more counts support this clonotype. The CDR3 loop reads CSALTGVNYGYTF. CDR3 DNA sequence: TGCAGTGCCCTGACAGGGGTTAACTATGGCTACACCTTC. The rearrangement uses TRBV20-1 and TRBJ1-2; 8 positions match TRBD1. The trim removed 6 bases at V and 1 base at J, leaving 4 bases unmatched. The CDR3 contains 13 residues. CDR1 and CDR2 (germline): DFQATT, SNEGSKA (reference sequence).

This clonotype was seen ten or more times. The chain recombines TRBV20-1 with TRBJ2-5; 10 bases agree with TRBD2. This CDR3 comprises 15 residues. Per germline, CDR1 DFQATT and CDR2 SNEGSKA (reference sequence). V gave up 6 bases and J gave up 2 bases; unmatched junction bases: 9. The CDR3 here is CSALPLAGVQETQYF. CDR3 nucleotide sequence: TGCAGTGCCCTCCCTCTAGCGGGGGTTCAAGAGACCCAGTACTTC.

This clonotype was picked up a small number of times. V is TRBV29-1 and J is TRBJ1-1, with unresolved D. Deletions cut 3 bases from V and 4 bases from J, with 6 bases between. The CDR3 covers 11 residues. Germline assignment: CDR1 SQVTM and CDR2 ANQGSEA. The CDR3 spells CSVERTTEAFF. The CDR3 bases are TGCAGCGTTGAGAGGACCACTGAAGCTTTCTTT.

The chain is built from TRBV5-1 and TRBJ2-2, with D hard to call. The CDR3 is 16 residues long. Trimming pared 0 bases from V and 4 bases from J, leaving 13 bases between. Germline V CDR1 and CDR2: SGHRS, YFSETQ. CDR3 in amino acids: CASSLVRFASTGELFF. The CDR3 DNA reads TGCGCCAGCAGCTTGGTGAGGTTCGCTAGCACCGGGGAGCTGTTTTTT. Full variable domain (outside the CDR3, taken from reference TRBV5-1 and TRBJ2-2): KAGVTQTPRYLIKTRGQQVTLSCSPISGHRSVSWYQQTPGQGLQFLFEYFSETQRNKGNFPGRFSGRQFSNSRSEMNVSTLELGDSALYLCASSLVRFASTGELFFGEGSRLTVL.

At least ten counts were recorded for this clonotype. The rearrangement uses TRBV20-1 and TRBJ2-3; 9 positions match TRBD1. The CDR3 loop spans 14 amino acids. Unmatched junction bases numbered 4, after V lost 4 bases and J lost 2 bases. Germline V gives CDR1 DFQATT, CDR2 SNEGSKA (reference sequence). The CDR3 DNA sequence: TGCAGTGCTACCGGGACAGGGAACACAGATACGCAGTATTTT. Amino acids: CSATGTGNTDTQYF.

The chain joins TRBV29-1 to TRBJ2-3; TRBD1 matches at 7 bases. After removal of 4 bases from V and 3 bases from J, the junction contained 10 bases not matched to a gene. CDR3 size: 15 residues. Germline assignment: CDR1 SQVTM and CDR2 ANQGSEA. CDR3 DNA: TGCAGCGTTGTAAGGCAGGGGGAGAATACAGATACGCAGTATTTT. Its translation: CSVVRQGENTDTQYF.

The chain has TRBV5-1 and TRBJ1-1; D is perhaps TRBD1 (6 bases). The V end lost 4 bases, the J end lost 2 bases, and 12 bases lay between the germline ends. In germline, CDR1 is SGHRS, CDR2 YFSETQ. The CDR3 totals 14 residues. CDR3 in amino acids: CASSAGQINTEAFF. CDR3 sequence (DNA): TGCGCCAGCAGCGCCGGACAGATTAACACTGAAGCTTTCTTT.

The chain links TRBV6-2 or TRBV6-3 to TRBJ2-7; TRBD1 might be the D (6 bases). CDR3 length: 14 amino acids. Per the germline V gene, CDR1 is MNHEY and CDR2 is SVGEGT. Trimming pared 7 bases from V and 6 bases from J, leaving 19 bases between. For the CDR3, the DNA is TGTGCCAGCACCCCACTGAACAGGGCCGCCGAGCAGTACTTC. Encoded protein: CASTPLNRAAEQYF.

The CDR3 protein is CASSPDAGETQYF. DNA of the CDR3: TGTGCCAGCAGCCCAGACGCAGGGGAGACCCAGTACTTC. The chain employs TRBV7-2 and TRBJ2-5; tentatively, D is TRBD1 (5 bases). This CDR3 region has 13 residues. V was shortened by 5 bases and J by 5 bases, with 12 bases between the two germline ends. Looked up from germline, CDR1 is SGHTA and CDR2 is FQGNSA. Looking up the rest from reference TRBV7-2 and TRBJ2-5 gives the full variable domain: GAGVSQSPSNKVTEKGKDVELRCDPISGHTALYWYRQSLGQGLEFLIYFQGNSAPDKSGLPSDRFSAERTGGSVSTLTIQRTQQEDSAVYLCASSPDAGETQYFGPGTRLLVL.

The rearrangement links TRBV5-1 to TRBJ2-1, with D unclear. The CDR3 is 14 amino acids. The germline CDR1 and CDR2 sequences are SGHRS and YFSETQ. V was shortened by 0 bases and J by 5 bases, with 9 bases between the two germline ends. The CDR3 region is CASSLVSLDNEQFF. CDR3 DNA: TGCGCCAGCAGCTTGGTATCTTTAGACAATGAGCAGTTCTTC. The variable domain in full, with the rest retrieved from reference TRBV5-1 and TRBJ2-1, is KAGVTQTPRYLIKTRGQQVTLSCSPISGHRSVSWYQQTPGQGLQFLFEYFSETQRNKGNFPGRFSGRQFSNSRSEMNVSTLELGDSALYLCASSLVSLDNEQFFGPGTRLTVL.

This clonotype was seen a single time. A much larger clone lies one base from this, so it may be a read error. V gene TRBV5-1 combines with J gene TRBJ2-7, with D hard to call. The CDR3 covers 14 residues. CDR1 and CDR2 (germline): SGHRS, YFSETQ. Between the trimmed V and J ends, which lost 6 bases and 0 bases, there was a span of 13 bases. The CDR3 DNA reads TGCGCCAGCAACTCGGACGTCAGCTCCTACGAGCAGTACTTC. It specifies CASNSDVSSYEQYF. The full variable domain, with the rest looked up from reference TRBV5-1 and TRBJ2-7, is KAGVTQTPRYLIKTRGQQVTLSCSPISGHRSVSWYQQTPGQGLQFLFEYFSETQRNKGNFPGRFSGRQFSNSRSEMNVSTLELGDSALYLCASNSDVSSYEQYFGPGTRLTVT.

This clonotype was seen many times. J is TRBJ2-3 and V is TRBV11-2; D ambiguous. V lost 5 bases and J lost 4, with 16 bases in between. The CDR3 totals 15 residues. CDR1 and CDR2 from the germline V gene are SGHAT and FQNNGV. CDR3 in amino acids: CASSLRTPGADTQYF. The DNA of the CDR3 is TGTGCCAGCAGCCTCCGGACCCCTGGCGCAGATACGCAGTATTTT.

This clonotype showed up many times. A junction boundary mismatches the germline segment, possibly from a read error. This chain joins TRBV7-9 and TRBJ2-5; D may be TRBD2 (5 bases). This CDR3 spans 16 amino acids. Germline V gene data show CDR1 as SEHNR and CDR2 as FQNEAQ (reference sequence). CDR3 nucleotide sequence: TGTGTCAGCAGCACACCCCGGACTCAACTGGGAGAGACCCAGTACTTC. Its translation is CVSSTPRTQLGETQYF.